This entry concerns a single T cell receptor (beta chain). The antigen is unknown. The data derive from a study of cytomegalovirus exposure and HLA in healthy donors. Study-wide findings and caveats: DRB1 showed the most TCR associations and HLA-C the fewest in a later analysis, as rates varied by HLA locus.

The PCR used 60 Vbeta and 13 Jbeta primers. Data came from immunoSEQ multiplex PCR; TCRdb stores just in-frame clones and leaves some out. There are under 150,000 clones in the sample; roughly 63% occur only once, and approximately 1.5% lies in the top ten. The receptor's source is a man in his thirties or forties in good health and CMV-seropositive. Specimen: PBMCs.

CDR3 nucleotides: TGTGCCAGCAGTTCCCACAGGGCTAGCGGGACGTCAGATACGCAGTATTTT. It is translated as CASSSHRASGTSDTQYF. This chain connects TRBV2 to TRBJ2-3, with TRBD2 matching over 9 bases. Germline lookup yields CDR1 SNHLY and CDR2 FYNNEI. J was trimmed by 4 bases and V by 5 bases; bases with no gene match: 13. The CDR3 runs to 17 residues.